The rows below give T cell receptor beta chains drawn from one sample of a study of T-cell memory formation after mild COVID-19. MiXCR was run by TCRdb on the 5' RACE reads, yielding one entry per CDR3 protein. The table shows roughly 550,000 distinct CDR3 sequences, with approximately 20% occurring only once. Sequenced material: PBMCs or a T cell subset sorted from them (not recorded which). The receptors derive from an adult woman who had mild COVID-19 (a few samples of this study predate the infection). Cell type and time point are not known. The CDR3 runs from the conserved cysteine through the conserved F or W. A D gene is named only where the DNA matches it firmly. For some rows the clone size is stated as once, few or many, or as a class when expanded; others skip it.

V: TRBV10-3
J: TRBJ2-7
D: .
size: few
DNA: TGTGCCATCAGTGAGTGGCGTGGCGAGCAGTACTTC
CDR3: CAISEWRGEQYF

V: TRBV12-3/TRBV12-4
J: TRBJ1-5
D: .
size: few
DNA: TGTGCCAGCAGTTTTGGTCCCACAGGCAATCAGCCCCAGCATTTT
CDR3: CASSFGPTGNQPQHF

V: TRBV4-1
J: TRBJ2-5
D: TRBD2
size: .
DNA: TGCGCCAGCAGCCAAGATCACCCGGGGGGGCTCGAGACCCAGTACTTC
CDR3: CASSQDHPGGLETQYF

V: TRBV3-1
J: TRBJ2-3
D: .
size: few
DNA: TGTGCCAGCAGCCTGAGGACCGGGGTCGGCAGCACAGATACGCAGTATTTT
CDR3: CASSLRTGVGSTDTQYF

V: TRBV29-1
J: TRBJ2-2
D: .
size: few
DNA: TGCAGCGTTGCCCGCACCGGGGAGCTGTTTTTT
CDR3: CSVARTGELFF

V: TRBV6-5
J: TRBJ2-5
D: .
size: .
DNA: TGTGCCAGCAATAAAGGGGACTTCCAAGAGACCCAGTACTTC
CDR3: CASNKGDFQETQYF

V: TRBV7-2
J: TRBJ1-5
D: .
size: once
DNA: TGTGCCAGCAGCTTTACCCTCAATCAGCCCCAGCATTTT
CDR3: CASSFTLNQPQHF

V: TRBV30
J: TRBJ1-5
D: .
size: .
DNA: TGTGCCTGGAGTATCCAGGGCGGTCAGCCCCAGCATTTT
CDR3: CAWSIQGGQPQHF

V: TRBV5-1
J: TRBJ2-7
D: .
size: .
DNA: TGCGCCAGCAGCTTGGGGGACGGTAGCTCCTACGAGCAGTACTTC
CDR3: CASSLGDGSSYEQYF

V: TRBV4-2
J: TRBJ1-3
D: .
size: .
DNA: TGTGCCAGCAGCCAAACTATCAGGGCCTCTGGAAACACCATATATTTT
CDR3: CASSQTIRASGNTIYF

V: TRBV14
J: TRBJ2-2
D: .
size: .
DNA: TGTGCCAGCAGCCTCCGGGGACTCTTAAACACCGGGGAGCTGTTTTTT
CDR3: CASSLRGLLNTGELFF

V: TRBV12-3/TRBV12-4
J: TRBJ1-5
D: .
size: few
DNA: TGTGCCAGCAGCATAAGGAAAAATCAGCCCCAGCATTTT
CDR3: CASSIRKNQPQHF

V: TRBV12-3/TRBV12-4
J: TRBJ2-7
D: .
size: .
DNA: TGTGCCAGCAGTTTACAGGGGGGACCCTCCTACGAGCAGTACTTC
CDR3: CASSLQGGPSYEQYF

V: TRBV5-1
J: TRBJ2-1
D: TRBD2
size: few
DNA: TGCGCCAGCAGCGCAACACCGGGACTAGCGGTTCCCTTTAGCTCCTACAATGAGCAGTTCTTC
CDR3: CASSATPGLAVPFSSYNEQFF

V: TRBV7-6
J: TRBJ2-3
D: TRBD2
size: many
DNA: TGTGCCAGCAGCTACCTGGTGTGGACTAGCGGGAGTTCAACAGATACGCAGTATTTT
CDR3: CASSYLVWTSGSSTDTQYF

V: TRBV6-1
J: TRBJ2-1
D: TRBD2
size: few
DNA: TGTGCCAGCAGTGGCGGGGGGGGCTCCTACAATGAGCAGTTCTTC
CDR3: CASSGGGGSYNEQFF

V: TRBV20-1
J: TRBJ2-7
D: .
size: .
DNA: TGCAGTGCTAATCAGGGCGTTCACCCCTACGAGCAGTACTTC
CDR3: CSANQGVHPYEQYF

V: TRBV18
J: TRBJ1-1
D: .
size: few
DNA: TGTGCCAGCTCACCTCCCCCCTTGGGCACTGAAGCTTTCTTT
CDR3: CASSPPPLGTEAFF

V: TRBV7-9
J: TRBJ2-1
D: .
size: few
DNA: TGTGCCAGCAGATCGGTCTATGAGCAGTTCTTC
CDR3: CASRSVYEQFF

V: TRBV12-3/TRBV12-4
J: TRBJ2-3
D: TRBD2
size: .
DNA: TGTGCCAGCAGTCGGAAAATAGCGGGGCAACTCACAGATACGCAGTATTTT
CDR3: CASSRKIAGQLTDTQYF

V: TRBV9
J: TRBJ2-5
D: .
size: few
DNA: TGTGCCAGCAGCGTAAGGGGGAGGGGAGAGACCCAGTACTTC
CDR3: CASSVRGRGETQYF

V: TRBV7-2
J: TRBJ2-7
D: .
size: .
DNA: TGTGCCAGCAGCTTAGATCTAGGCGGGATCTACGAGCAGTACTTC
CDR3: CASSLDLGGIYEQYF

V: TRBV9
J: TRBJ2-1
D: .
size: .
DNA: TGTGCCAGCAGCGTCAGGGGCCCGAGCTCCTACAATGAGCAGTTCTTC
CDR3: CASSVRGPSSYNEQFF

V: TRBV19
J: TRBJ2-1
D: .
size: .
DNA: TGTGCCAGCAGGCTGGCGAGCACAAATTACAATGAGCAGTTCTTC
CDR3: CASRLASTNYNEQFF

V: TRBV3-1
J: TRBJ2-4
D: TRBD1
size: .
DNA: TGTGCCAGCAGCCAGAAGGGACAGAAAAACATTCAGTACTTC
CDR3: CASSQKGQKNIQYF

V: TRBV5-1
J: TRBJ2-1
D: .
size: few
DNA: TGCGCCAGCAGCTCCTACACATACAATGAGCAGTTCTTC
CDR3: CASSSYTYNEQFF

V: TRBV6-4
J: TRBJ1-1
D: .
size: .
DNA: TGTGCCAGCAGTGACTCGGGCCATCTGAACACTGAAGCTTTCTTT
CDR3: CASSDSGHLNTEAFF

V: TRBV5-1
J: TRBJ2-1
D: TRBD1
size: few
DNA: TGCGCCAGCAGCTTTTTGGGACAGGGTTTTAATGAGCAGTTCTTC
CDR3: CASSFLGQGFNEQFF

V: TRBV5-1
J: TRBJ2-2
D: TRBD2
size: .
DNA: TGCGCCAGCAGCTATTCCCTGACTAGCGGGAGTGGTACCGGGGAGCTGTTTTTT
CDR3: CASSYSLTSGSGTGELFF

V: TRBV29-1
J: TRBJ2-3
D: .
size: few
DNA: TGCAGCGCGAACGCGGGACTAGGGGGCTGGAGCACAGATACGCAGTATTTT
CDR3: CSANAGLGGWSTDTQYF

V: TRBV10-3
J: TRBJ2-1
D: .
size: .
DNA: TGTGCCAGCGCGGAGGGACAATACAATGAGCAGTTCTTC
CDR3: CASAEGQYNEQFF

V: TRBV9
J: TRBJ1-1
D: .
size: .
DNA: TGTGCCAGCAGTGCTACCGGTGGGCCAGCTTTCTTT
CDR3: CASSATGGPAFF

V: TRBV9
J: TRBJ2-1
D: TRBD1
size: few
DNA: TGTGCCAGCAGCGTACGCCCCGGGACAGGGATCTACAATGAGCAGTTCTTC
CDR3: CASSVRPGTGIYNEQFF

V: TRBV5-4
J: TRBJ2-7
D: TRBD1
size: .
DNA: TGTGCCAGCAGTTTGCCCGGGACAGGGACCACCGAGCAGTACTTC
CDR3: CASSLPGTGTTEQYF

V: TRBV7-6
J: TRBJ2-2
D: .
size: few
DNA: TGTGCCAGCAGCCGAGGGGCCCCTGCCCAGACCGGGGAGCTGTTTTTT
CDR3: CASSRGAPAQTGELFF

V: TRBV7-9
J: TRBJ2-1
D: TRBD1
size: .
DNA: TGTGCCAGCAGCTTAGGGGACAGGGATTACACTGAGCAGTTCTTC
CDR3: CASSLGDRDYTEQFF

V: TRBV5-1
J: TRBJ2-7
D: .
size: many
DNA: TGCGCCAGCAGCTTGGACCCACCCCATGGGGAGCAGTACTTC
CDR3: CASSLDPPHGEQYF

V: TRBV7-9
J: TRBJ2-7
D: .
size: few
DNA: TGTGCCAGCAGCGATTCAGGACTGACCTACGAGCAGTACTTC
CDR3: CASSDSGLTYEQYF

V: TRBV2
J: TRBJ2-7
D: .
size: many
DNA: TGTGCCAGCAGGGACGGGCCCTCCTACGAGCAGTACTTC
CDR3: CASRDGPSYEQYF

V: TRBV29-1
J: TRBJ1-2
D: TRBD1
size: .
DNA: TGCAGCCTCTCTAGGCCCGGGGACAGGGCTGATCACACCTTC
CDR3: CSLSRPGDRADHTF

V: TRBV20-1
J: TRBJ2-3
D: TRBD2
size: few
DNA: TGCAGTGCCAGTCCGGGACTAGCAGATACGCAGTATTTT
CDR3: CSASPGLADTQYF

V: TRBV24-1
J: TRBJ2-2
D: TRBD2
size: few
DNA: TGTGCCTCTGCCGGGGGGACCACCGGGGAGCTGTTTTTT
CDR3: CASAGGTTGELFF

V: TRBV24-1
J: TRBJ2-3
D: .
size: .
DNA: TGTGCCACCAGTGACCCCGCCGGGACCGCCCCCGCAGATACGCAGTATTTT
CDR3: CATSDPAGTAPADTQYF

V: TRBV7-2
J: TRBJ2-7
D: TRBD2
size: .
DNA: TGTGCCAGCAGCCAGGAGGGACTAGCGGGCTCCTACGAGCAGTACTTC
CDR3: CASSQEGLAGSYEQYF

V: TRBV6-5
J: TRBJ1-1
D: .
size: .
DNA: TGTGCCAGCACCCCATGGGGCATGAACACTGAAGCTTTCTTT
CDR3: CASTPWGMNTEAFF

V: TRBV5-4
J: TRBJ2-6
D: .
size: many
DNA: TGTGCCAGCAGGGCCTCTGGGGCCAACGTCCTGACTTTC
CDR3: CASRASGANVLTF

V: TRBV5-1
J: TRBJ1-1
D: .
size: few
DNA: TGCGCCAGCAGCTTGGTCGTGGGCACTGAAGCTTTCTTT
CDR3: CASSLVVGTEAFF

V: TRBV7-9
J: TRBJ2-7
D: .
size: few
DNA: TGTGCCAGTTCGGGTGGGGGACGGAACGAGCAGTACTTC
CDR3: CASSGGGRNEQYF

V: TRBV21-1
J: TRBJ2-5
D: .
size: .
DNA: TGTGCCAGCAGCAAAGGCCGAGGGACAGGGGAGGGAGAGACCCAGTACTTC
CDR3: CASSKGRGTGEGETQYF

V: TRBV6-2/TRBV6-3
J: TRBJ2-1
D: TRBD2
size: .
DNA: TGTGCCAGCAGTCCAACTAGCGGGCCTGACAATGAGCAGTTCTTC
CDR3: CASSPTSGPDNEQFF

V: TRBV6-2/TRBV6-3
J: TRBJ2-7
D: TRBD1
size: .
DNA: TGTGCCAGCAGTGAGAGGACAGGTCGCCTCTACGAGCAGTACTTC
CDR3: CASSERTGRLYEQYF

V: TRBV15
J: TRBJ2-1
D: TRBD1
size: few
DNA: TGTGCCACCAGCAGAGTCGACAGGGGGATGTGGAATGAGCAGTTCTTC
CDR3: CATSRVDRGMWNEQFF

V: TRBV6-1
J: TRBJ2-2
D: .
size: few
DNA: TGTGCCAGCAGTTACACGAACACCGGGGAGCTGTTTTTT
CDR3: CASSYTNTGELFF

V: TRBV7-9
J: TRBJ2-5
D: .
size: .
DNA: TGTGCCAGCAGCCCTAGGAGGGCATATGGGAAAGAGACCCAGTACTTC
CDR3: CASSPRRAYGKETQYF